This T cell receptor (beta chain) comes out of a study of T cell responses to AZD1222 COVID-19 vaccine. This clone was seen only a few times. The target antigen is unknown. V gave up 6 bases and J gave up 5 bases; unmatched junction bases: 12. The germline gives CDR1 SEHNR, CDR2 FQNEAQ (reference sequence). The CDR3 runs to 16 residues. Repertoires were generated with immunoSEQ multiplex PCR, while TCRdb's copy carries only in-frame clones and drops some. The sample consists of tens of thousands of clones, about 90% of them appearing once. The study's findings and limits: Donors were chiefly white British, with a greater number of females, and clonal diversity was perhaps underestimated.

The TCR originated in an adult who received the AZD1222 COVID-19 vaccine. This specimen consisted of peripheral blood, obtained 28 days after the second AZD1222 dose. The chain links TRBV7-9 to TRBJ2-2, with TRBD1 matching over 7 bases. The DNA for the CDR3 is TGTGCCAGCAGTACCCGGGTTTCACAGGGGACCGGGGAGCTGTTTTTT. This codes for CASSTRVSQGTGELFF. Full variable domain (remainder filled in from reference TRBV7-9 and TRBJ2-2): DTGVSQNPRHKITKRGQNVTFRCDPISEHNRLYWYRQTLGQGPEFLTYFQNEAQLEKSRLLSDRFSAERPKGSFSTLEIQRTEQGDSAMYLCASSTRVSQGTGELFFGEGSRLTVL.